Sequencing of this TCR beta chain was carried out in a study of blood T cells in healthy people across ages. Study findings and constraints: While age rose, TCR beta diversity per million T cells dropped in a roughly linear way. Considered underestimates were the diversity estimates obtained from one million T cells.

CDR1 is SGHTA, CDR2 FQGNSA, per germline. Trimming took 4 bases from V and 4 from J; bases not matched to a gene: 10. CDR3 length: 16 amino acids. This clonotype was detected once. Antigen: not known. Sample-barcoded 5' priming and a J-beta primer mix drove a second PCR of about 6 to 12 cycles. All cDNA molecules were each tagged by a template-switch adaptor with 12 random nucleotides. TCRdb fed the 5' RACE reads into MiXCR, producing one record per CDR3 protein. The data hold 650,000 to 800,000 distinct CDR3 sequences, with 40% to 50% observed a single time. Source material: blood. The chain joins TRBV7-2 to TRBJ1-5, with 7 nucleotides matching TRBD1. This TCR came from a man between 60 and 75 years old in good health. The CDR3 sequence: CASSSTGTAKNQPQHF. The CDR3 coding sequence is TGTGCCAGCAGCTCTACCGGGACAGCAAAAAATCAGCCCCAGCATTTT.